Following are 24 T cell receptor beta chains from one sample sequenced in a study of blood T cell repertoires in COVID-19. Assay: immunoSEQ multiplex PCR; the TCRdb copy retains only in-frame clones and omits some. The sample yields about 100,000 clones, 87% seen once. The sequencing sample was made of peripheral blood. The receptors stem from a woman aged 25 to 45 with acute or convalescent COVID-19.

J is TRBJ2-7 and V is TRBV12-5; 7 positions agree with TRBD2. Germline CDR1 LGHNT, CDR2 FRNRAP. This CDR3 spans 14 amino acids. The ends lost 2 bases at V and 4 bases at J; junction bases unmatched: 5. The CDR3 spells CASGLNGGKYEQYF. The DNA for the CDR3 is TGTGCTAGTGGTTTGAACGGGGGGAAGTACGAGCAGTACTTC. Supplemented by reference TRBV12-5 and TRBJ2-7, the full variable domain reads DARVTQTPRHKVTEMGQEVTMRCQPILGHNTVFWYRQTMMQGLELLAYFRNRAPLDDSGMPKDRFSAEMPDATLATLKIQPSEPRDSAVYFCASGLNGGKYEQYFGPGTRLTVT.

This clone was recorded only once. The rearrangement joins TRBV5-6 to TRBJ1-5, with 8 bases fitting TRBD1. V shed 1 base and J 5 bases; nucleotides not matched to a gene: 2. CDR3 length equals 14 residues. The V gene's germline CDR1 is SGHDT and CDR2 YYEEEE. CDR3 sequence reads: CASSLTRGHQPQHF. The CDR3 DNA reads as TGTGCCAGCAGCTTGACCAGGGGGCATCAGCCCCAGCATTTT.

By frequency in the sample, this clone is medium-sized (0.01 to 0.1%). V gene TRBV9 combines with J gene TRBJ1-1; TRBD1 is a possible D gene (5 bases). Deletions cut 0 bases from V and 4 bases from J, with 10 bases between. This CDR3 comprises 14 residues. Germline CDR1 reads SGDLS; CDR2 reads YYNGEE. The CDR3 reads CASSVEGTGTEAFF. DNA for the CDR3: TGTGCCAGCAGCGTAGAGGGCACAGGCACTGAAGCTTTCTTT.

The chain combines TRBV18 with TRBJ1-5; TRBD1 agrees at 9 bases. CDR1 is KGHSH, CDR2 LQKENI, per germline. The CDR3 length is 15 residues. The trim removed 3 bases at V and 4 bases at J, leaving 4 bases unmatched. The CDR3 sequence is CASSPSTGGNQPQHF. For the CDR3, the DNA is TGTGCCAGCTCACCGTCGACAGGGGGAAATCAGCCCCAGCATTTT.

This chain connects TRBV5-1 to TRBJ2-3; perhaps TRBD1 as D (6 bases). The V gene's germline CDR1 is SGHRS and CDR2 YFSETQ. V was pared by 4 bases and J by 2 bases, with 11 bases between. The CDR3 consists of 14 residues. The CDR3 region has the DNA TGCGCCAGCAGCCCTAGACAGGCCACAGATACGCAGTATTTT. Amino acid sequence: CASSPRQATDTQYF.

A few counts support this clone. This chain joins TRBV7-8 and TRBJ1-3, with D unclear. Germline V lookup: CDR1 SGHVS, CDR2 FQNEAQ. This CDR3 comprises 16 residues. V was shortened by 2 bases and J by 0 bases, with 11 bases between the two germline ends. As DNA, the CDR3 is TGTGCCAGCAGCTTATTTACCGCGCTCTCTGGAAACACCATATATTTT. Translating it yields CASSLFTALSGNTIYF.

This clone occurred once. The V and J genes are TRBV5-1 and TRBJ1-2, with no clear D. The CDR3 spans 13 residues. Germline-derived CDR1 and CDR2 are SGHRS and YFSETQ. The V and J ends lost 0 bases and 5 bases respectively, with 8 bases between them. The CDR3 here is CASSLAEIYGYTF. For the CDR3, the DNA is TGCGCCAGCAGCTTGGCCGAGATTTATGGCTACACCTTC.

CDR3 DNA sequence: TGTGCCAGTAGTGTCCTCAATCAGCCCCAGCATTTT. Translated, it gives CASSVLNQPQHF. The chain combines TRBV19 with TRBJ1-5; D is ambiguous. CDR3 size: 12 residues. With 5 bases removed from V and 3 bases from J, the gap between germline ends came to 5 bases. Germline V gene data show CDR1 as LNHDA and CDR2 as SQIVND (reference sequence). The variable domain in full, completed from reference TRBV19 and TRBJ1-5, reads DGGITQSPKYLFRKEGQNVTLSCEQNLNHDAMYWYRQDPGQGLRLIYYSQIVNDFQKGDIAEGYSVSREKKESFPLTVTSAQKNPTAFYLCASSVLNQPQHFGDGTRLSIL.

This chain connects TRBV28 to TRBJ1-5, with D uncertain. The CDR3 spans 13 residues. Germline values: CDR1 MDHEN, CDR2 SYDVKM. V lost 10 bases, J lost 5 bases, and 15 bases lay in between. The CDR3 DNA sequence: TGTGCCACCCAGACGAGAGGCGATCAGCCCCAGCATTTT. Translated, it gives CATQTRGDQPQHF. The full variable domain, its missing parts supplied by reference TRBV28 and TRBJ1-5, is DVKVTQSSRYLVKRTGEKVFLECVQDMDHENMFWYRQDPGLGLRLIYFSYDVKMKEKGDIPEGYSVSREKKERFSLILESASTNQTSMYLCATQTRGDQPQHFGDGTRLSIL.

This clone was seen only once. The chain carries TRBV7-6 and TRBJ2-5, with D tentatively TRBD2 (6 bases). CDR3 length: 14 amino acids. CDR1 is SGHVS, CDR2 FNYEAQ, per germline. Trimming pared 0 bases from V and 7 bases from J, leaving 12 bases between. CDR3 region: CASSLAGTPGTQYF. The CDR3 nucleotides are TGTGCCAGCAGCTTAGCCGGGACTCCCGGGACCCAGTACTTC.

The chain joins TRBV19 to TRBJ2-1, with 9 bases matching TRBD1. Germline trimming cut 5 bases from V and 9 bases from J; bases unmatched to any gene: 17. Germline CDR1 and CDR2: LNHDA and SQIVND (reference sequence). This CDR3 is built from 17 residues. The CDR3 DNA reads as TGTGCCAGTAGTCACCCCCGGGGGGACAGGGACCGTGGTGAGCAGTTCTTC. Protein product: CASSHPRGDRDRGEQFF.

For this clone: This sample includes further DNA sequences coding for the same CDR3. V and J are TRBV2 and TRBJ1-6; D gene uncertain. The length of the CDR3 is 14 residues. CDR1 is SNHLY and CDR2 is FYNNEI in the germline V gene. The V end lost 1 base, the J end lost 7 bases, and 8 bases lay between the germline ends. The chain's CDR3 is CASSEGRRNSPLHF. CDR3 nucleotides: TGTGCCAGCAGTGAAGGAAGGAGGAATTCACCCCTCCACTTT.

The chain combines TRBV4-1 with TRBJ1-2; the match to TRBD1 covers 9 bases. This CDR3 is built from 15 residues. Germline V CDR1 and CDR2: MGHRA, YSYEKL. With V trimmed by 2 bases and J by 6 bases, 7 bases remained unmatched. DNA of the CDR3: TGCGCCAGCAGCCAATTCCTCCGGGACAGGGATGGCTACACCTTC. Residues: CASSQFLRDRDGYTF.

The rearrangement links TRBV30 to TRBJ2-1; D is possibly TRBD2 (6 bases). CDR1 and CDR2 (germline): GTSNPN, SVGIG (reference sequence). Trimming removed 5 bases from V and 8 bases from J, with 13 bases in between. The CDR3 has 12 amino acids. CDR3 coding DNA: TGTGCCTGGGGCTCAGCGGGCCATGAGCAGTTCTTC. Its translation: CAWGSAGHEQFF. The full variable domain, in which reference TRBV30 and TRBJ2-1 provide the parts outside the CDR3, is SQTIHQWPATLVQPVGSPLSLECTVEGTSNPNLYWYRQAAGRGLQLLFYSVGIGQISSEVPQNLSASRPQDRQFILSSKKLLLSDSGFYLCAWGSAGHEQFFGPGTRLTVL.

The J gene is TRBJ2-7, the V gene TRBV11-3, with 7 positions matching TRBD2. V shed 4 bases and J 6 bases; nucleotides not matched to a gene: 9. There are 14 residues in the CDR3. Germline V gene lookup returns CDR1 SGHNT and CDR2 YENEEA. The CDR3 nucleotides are TGTGCCAGCAGCTGGGACTACCAGACCGGCGAGCAGTACTTC. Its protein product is CASSWDYQTGEQYF.

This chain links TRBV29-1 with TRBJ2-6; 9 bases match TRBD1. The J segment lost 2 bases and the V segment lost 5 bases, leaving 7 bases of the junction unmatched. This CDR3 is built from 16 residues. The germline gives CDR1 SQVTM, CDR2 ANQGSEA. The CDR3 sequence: CSVWGTGKAGANVLTF. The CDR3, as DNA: TGCAGCGTTTGGGGGACAGGGAAGGCTGGGGCCAACGTCCTGACTTTC.

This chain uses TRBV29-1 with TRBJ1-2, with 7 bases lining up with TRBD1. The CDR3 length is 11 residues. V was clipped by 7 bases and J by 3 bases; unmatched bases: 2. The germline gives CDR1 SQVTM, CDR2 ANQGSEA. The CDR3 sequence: CSAGQDYGYTF. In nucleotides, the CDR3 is TGCAGCGCCGGACAGGACTATGGCTACACCTTC.

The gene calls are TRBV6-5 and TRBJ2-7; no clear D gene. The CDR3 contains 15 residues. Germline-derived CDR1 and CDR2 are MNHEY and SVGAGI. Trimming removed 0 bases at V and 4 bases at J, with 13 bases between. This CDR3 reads CASSYSTVGFYEQYF. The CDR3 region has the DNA TGTGCCAGCAGTTACTCGACTGTAGGCTTTTACGAGCAGTACTTC.

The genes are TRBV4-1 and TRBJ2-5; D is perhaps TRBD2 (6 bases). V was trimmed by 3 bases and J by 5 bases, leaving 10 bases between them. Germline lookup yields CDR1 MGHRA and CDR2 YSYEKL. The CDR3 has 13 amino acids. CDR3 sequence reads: CASSHGRGETQYF. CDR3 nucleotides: TGCGCCAGCAGCCACGGACGGGGGGAGACCCAGTACTTC.

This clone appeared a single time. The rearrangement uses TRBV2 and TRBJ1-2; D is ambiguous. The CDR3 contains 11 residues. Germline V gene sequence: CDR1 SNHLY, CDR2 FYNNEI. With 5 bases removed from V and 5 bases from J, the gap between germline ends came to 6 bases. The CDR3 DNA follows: TGTGCCAGCAGTCTACAGTATGGCTACACCTTC. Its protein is CASSLQYGYTF.

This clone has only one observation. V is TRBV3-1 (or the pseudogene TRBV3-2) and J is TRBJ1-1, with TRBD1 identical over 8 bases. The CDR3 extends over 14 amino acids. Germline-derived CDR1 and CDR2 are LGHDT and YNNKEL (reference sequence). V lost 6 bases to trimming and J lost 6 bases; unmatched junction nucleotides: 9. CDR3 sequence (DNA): TGTGCCAGCAGGCCGGACAGGGCGAGGGCTGAAGCTTTCTTT. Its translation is CASRPDRARAEAFF.

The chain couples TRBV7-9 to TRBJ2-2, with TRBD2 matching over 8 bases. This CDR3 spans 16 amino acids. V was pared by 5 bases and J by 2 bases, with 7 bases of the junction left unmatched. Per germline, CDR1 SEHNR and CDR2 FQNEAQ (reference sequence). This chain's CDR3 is CASSISGGLNTGELFF. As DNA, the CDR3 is TGTGCCAGCAGCATAAGCGGGGGCCTTAACACCGGGGAGCTGTTTTTT.

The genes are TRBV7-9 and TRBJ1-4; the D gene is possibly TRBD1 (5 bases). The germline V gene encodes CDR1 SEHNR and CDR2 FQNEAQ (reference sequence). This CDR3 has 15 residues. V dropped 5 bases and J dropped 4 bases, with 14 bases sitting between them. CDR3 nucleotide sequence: TGTGCCAGCAGCGGCGACAGCAGAGTTAATGAAAAACTGTTTTTT. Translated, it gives CASSGDSRVNEKLFF.

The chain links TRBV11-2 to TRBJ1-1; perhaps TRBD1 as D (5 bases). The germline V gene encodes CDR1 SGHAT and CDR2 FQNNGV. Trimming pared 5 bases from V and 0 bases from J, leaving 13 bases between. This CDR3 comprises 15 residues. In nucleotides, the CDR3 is TGTGCCAGCAGCGTTTTGGGGCAGATGAACACTGAAGCTTTCTTT. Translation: CASSVLGQMNTEAFF.